This entry describes one T cell receptor beta chain. What it recognizes is unknown. Clones were read by immunoSEQ multiplex PCR, and TCRdb kept only the in-frame ones, dropping some. The sample records tens of thousands of clones, roughly two thirds being singletons. This entry comes from a study of cytotoxic CD8 clonotypes in ibrutinib-treated CLL. Study-wide results and caveats: Rising at ibrutinib response, clonality subsequently fell back toward baseline at progression.

This CDR3 is 17 amino acids long. J was trimmed by 3 bases and V by 5 bases; bases with no gene match: 11. Germline V gene lookup returns CDR1 PRHDT and CDR2 FYEKMQ (reference sequence). This clonotype was sampled from a human donor with chronic lymphocytic leukemia. V usage is TRBV13 and J usage is TRBJ2-5, with 11 positions matching TRBD2. The sample in question was PBMCs, obtained at disease progression, from a patient treated with ibrutinib. CDR3 residues: CASSRKSGLAVKETQYF. The CDR3 DNA reads TGTGCCAGCAGCCGGAAGTCGGGACTAGCGGTTAAAGAGACCCAGTACTTC. Looking up the rest from reference TRBV13 and TRBJ2-5 gives the full variable domain: AAGVIQSPRHLIKEKRETATLKCYPIPRHDTVYWYQQGPGQDPQFLISFYEKMQSDKGSIPDRFSAQQFSDYHSELNMSSLELGDSALYFCASSRKSGLAVKETQYFGPGTRLLVL.